These T cell receptor beta chains were read from a single sample in a study of T cell responses to AZD1222 COVID-19 vaccine. Method: immunoSEQ multiplex PCR; TCRdb's copy keeps in-frame clones and lacks some. The sample carries some 150,000 clones, less than 95% recorded once. The specimen comprised peripheral blood, sampled on day 0 of AZD1222 vaccination. These receptors were obtained from an adult in good health. Each CDR3 is given with its conserved first and last residue. D genes are given only for firm matches. For some rows the clone size is stated as once, few or many, or as a class when expanded; others skip it.

TRBV7-9	TRBJ1-2	.	.	TGTGCCAGCAGCTTCCAAGGGCGGGAGAGAGGCTACACCTTC	CASSFQGRERGYTF
TRBV5-6	TRBJ1-6	.	.	TGTGCCAGCAGCTTAATCGACCCAGGGTCACCCCTCCACTTT	CASSLIDPGSPLHF
TRBV5-1	TRBJ1-2	.	.	TGCGCCAGCAGCTTGGTGCAGGGGTCTCCTCTTACATATGGCTACACCTTC	CASSLVQGSPLTYGYTF
TRBV7-8	TRBJ1-4	.	.	TGTGCCAGCAGCTTGGGGGGGGTGGGTGAAAAACTGTTTTTT	CASSLGGVGEKLFF
TRBV14	TRBJ1-2	.	TRBD1	TGTGCCAGCAGCCAAGTCCCCCGGGACAGGGGGCAATTCGACTATGGCTACACCTTC	CASSQVPRDRGQFDYGYTF
TRBV4-3	TRBJ1-2	once	.	TGCGCCAGCAGCCACAGGGGTTATGATAGGGGCTACACCTTC	CASSHRGYDRGYTF
TRBV15	TRBJ2-3	.	.	TGTGCCACCAGCAGAGGGAGGGCGAGCACAGATACGCAGTATTTT	CATSRGRASTDTQYF
TRBV5-5	TRBJ2-2	.	.	TGTGCCAGCAGCCGTAACACCGGGGAGCTGTTTTTT	CASSRNTGELFF
TRBV5-8	TRBJ1-5	.	.	TGTGCCAGCAGCTTGGATTTGACACGGAGCAATCAGCCCCAGCATTTT	CASSLDLTRSNQPQHF
TRBV6-4	TRBJ2-3	.	TRBD2	TGTGCCAGCAGTGAGGGCGGGAGTGCGACAGATACGCAGTATTTT	CASSEGGSATDTQYF
TRBV2	TRBJ2-2	.	.	TGTGCCAGCTCGGCCGGGGAGCTGTTTTTT	CASSAGELFF
TRBV6-6	TRBJ2-3	.	.	TGTGCCAGCAATGCAGGGGGCACAGATACGCAGTATTTT	CASNAGGTDTQYF
TRBV5-6	TRBJ2-1	few	.	TGTGCCAGCAGCTTATCTCCTAATGAGCAGTTCTTC	CASSLSPNEQFF
TRBV21-1	TRBJ2-1	.	.	TGTGCCAGCCCAAGGATAGCGGGAGGGCCCCATGAGCAGTTCTTC	CASPRIAGGPHEQFF
TRBV4-3	TRBJ2-5	.	TRBD1	TGCGCCAGCAGCCAAGATCTTGGGACAGGTGGAGAGACCCAGTACTTC	CASSQDLGTGGETQYF
TRBV28	TRBJ1-3	.	TRBD1	TGTGCCAGCAGTCCTCGCAGGGGGCGTCGAGGAAACACCATATATTTT	CASSPRRGRRGNTIYF
TRBV6-6	TRBJ1-5	.	.	TGTGCCAGCAGCCCCCTCCCTGGGGGGTTTCAGCCCCAGCATTTT	CASSPLPGGFQPQHF
TRBV3-1/TRBV3-2	TRBJ2-1	.	.	TGTGCCAGCAGCTTGGTGGGGATCCACTCCTACAATGAGCAGTTCTTC	CASSLVGIHSYNEQFF
TRBV28	TRBJ2-5	.	.	TGTGCCAGCAACCTCCCCACCTTAGCTGGCGAGACCCAGTACTTC	CASNLPTLAGETQYF
TRBV19	TRBJ1-1	once	.	TGTGCCAGTAGTATTGTGGGGTTGGTCACTGAAGCTTTCTTT	CASSIVGLVTEAFF
TRBV2	TRBJ1-4	.	.	TGTGCCAGCAGTGTCAGCAGGGATGAAAAACTGTTTTTT	CASSVSRDEKLFF
TRBV6-2/TRBV6-3	TRBJ2-5	.	.	TGTGCCAGCAGCCCAGTGCAGGCTCTCGGCGAGACCCAGTACTTC	CASSPVQALGETQYF
TRBV3-1/TRBV3-2	TRBJ1-5	.	TRBD1	TGTGCCAGCAGCTTCGGACAGGGAAATCAGCCCCAGCATTTT	CASSFGQGNQPQHF
TRBV25-1	TRBJ1-1	.	.	TGTGCCAGCAGTGAACTGGCTATGGGGGCCGCTGAAGCTTTCTTT	CASSELAMGAAEAFF
TRBV19	TRBJ1-5	.	TRBD1	TGTGCCAGCCACCCGAACGACAGGGGCCTACAGCCCCAGCATTTT	CASHPNDRGLQPQHF
TRBV11-2	TRBJ2-2	.	TRBD2	TGTGCCAGTCGGAGGACTAGGCCTGGGGGGGAGCTGTTTTTT	CASRRTRPGGELFF
TRBV18	TRBJ2-5	.	.	TGTGCCAGCTCACCAACAGCAAACCAAGAGACCCAGTACTTC	CASSPTANQETQYF
TRBV7-9	TRBJ1-5	once	.	TGTGCCAGCAGCTCCCCTGGGGGTCCGGGTCAGCCCCAGCATTTT	CASSSPGGPGQPQHF
TRBV29-1	TRBJ1-2	.	.	TGCAGCGTTGAAGGCCGGGGGCAACGAGGGATCTATGGCTACACCTTC	CSVEGRGQRGIYGYTF
TRBV5-4	TRBJ2-1	.	.	TGTGCCAGCAGCCACCGGGACTGGCCCCAAGAGCAGTTCTTC	CASSHRDWPQEQFF
TRBV9	TRBJ1-1	.	.	TGTGCCAGCAGCCCGACCTACGGTGGGGCTTTCTTT	CASSPTYGGAFF
TRBV5-1	TRBJ2-1	.	TRBD2	TGCGCCAGCAGCTTAGCGGGAGTACTGGACGAGCAGTTCTTC	CASSLAGVLDEQFF
TRBV18	TRBJ2-3	.	.	TGTGCCAGCTCCCGGGAACAGGCCGCTAGCACAGATACGCAGTATTTT	CASSREQAASTDTQYF
TRBV18	TRBJ2-5	.	.	TGTGCCAGCTCACGGCGGCAGCGTGGGCAAGAGACCCAGTACTTC	CASSRRQRGQETQYF
TRBV7-9	TRBJ2-1	.	TRBD2	TGTGCCAGCAGCTTAGTGGGGGGGAGCTCCTACAATGAGCAGTTCTTC	CASSLVGGSSYNEQFF
TRBV2	TRBJ1-2	.	.	TGTGCCAGCAGGACAGCCTGGGGCTACACCTTC	CASRTAWGYTF
TRBV27	TRBJ1-1	.	TRBD1	TGTGCCAGCAGTATATCTAGACAGGGGAACACTGAAGCTTTCTTT	CASSISRQGNTEAFF
TRBV5-5	TRBJ1-4	.	TRBD1	TGTGCCAGCAGCTTAGACAGGGTGGGTGAAAAACTGTTTTTT	CASSLDRVGEKLFF
TRBV12-3/TRBV12-4	TRBJ2-1	.	TRBD2	TGTGCCAGCAGTTTAGTTCTAGCGGGAGCACAGTTCTTC	CASSLVLAGAQFF
TRBV7-9	TRBJ1-5	once	TRBD1	TGTGCCAGCAGCTGGGACAGTAATCAGCCCCAGCATTTT	CASSWDSNQPQHF
TRBV6-2/TRBV6-3	TRBJ2-2	.	.	TGTGCCAGCAGTTTGAATAGGAACACCGGGGAGCTGTTTTTT	CASSLNRNTGELFF
TRBV5-8	TRBJ2-4	.	.	TGTGCCAGCAGCCCGTACGACGGACAGTTAAACATTCAGTACTTC	CASSPYDGQLNIQYF
TRBV27	TRBJ1-1	.	.	TGTGCCAGCAGTTTACGGGGCCCGGGCACTGAAGCTTTCTTT	CASSLRGPGTEAFF
TRBV5-6	TRBJ2-3	.	.	TGTGCCAGCAGCTTCGGTAGCGGCACAGATACGCAGTATTTT	CASSFGSGTDTQYF
TRBV15	TRBJ1-1	.	.	TGTGCCACCAGCGAAGAATTAGGGCTACTCGCTTTCTTT	CATSEELGLLAFF
TRBV7-6	TRBJ1-4	.	.	TGTGCCAGACGTCGCGTCAGGCCAACTAATGAAAAACTGTTTTTT	CARRRVRPTNEKLFF
TRBV28	TRBJ1-5	.	.	TGTGCCAGCAGTCCGGGCGCCGCCGACAGTCCAGAATACAATCAGCCCCAGCATTTT	CASSPGAADSPEYNQPQHF
TRBV2	TRBJ2-5	.	TRBD2	TGTGCCAGCAGTTCACTAGCGGGAGTCGGGGAGACCCAGTACTTC	CASSSLAGVGETQYF
TRBV24-1	TRBJ2-2	.	.	TGTGCCACCACCGCCGGGACGCCCAACACCGGGGAGCTGTTTTTT	CATTAGTPNTGELFF